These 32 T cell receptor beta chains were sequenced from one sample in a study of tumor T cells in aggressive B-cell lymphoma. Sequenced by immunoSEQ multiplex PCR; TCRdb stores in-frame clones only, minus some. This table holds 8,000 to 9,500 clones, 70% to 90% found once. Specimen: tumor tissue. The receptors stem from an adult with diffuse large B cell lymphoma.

The CDR3 coding sequence is TGTGCCAGCAGCTCTCGGACGGCAAGAGCTGGAGGTGAGCAGTTCTTC. It yields the protein CASSSRTARAGGEQFF. The chain joins TRBV7-8 to TRBJ2-1, with D maybe TRBD2 (5 bases). Germline V CDR1 and CDR2: SGHVS, FQNEAQ. Trimming removed 4 bases from V and 9 bases from J, with 22 bases in between. The CDR3 length is 16 residues.

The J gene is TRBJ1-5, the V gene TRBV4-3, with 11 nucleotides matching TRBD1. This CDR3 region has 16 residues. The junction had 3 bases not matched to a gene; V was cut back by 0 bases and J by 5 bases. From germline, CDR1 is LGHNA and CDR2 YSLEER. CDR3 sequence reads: CASSQDRDRGYQPQHF. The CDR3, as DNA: TGCGCCAGCAGCCAAGATAGGGACAGGGGGTATCAGCCCCAGCATTTT.

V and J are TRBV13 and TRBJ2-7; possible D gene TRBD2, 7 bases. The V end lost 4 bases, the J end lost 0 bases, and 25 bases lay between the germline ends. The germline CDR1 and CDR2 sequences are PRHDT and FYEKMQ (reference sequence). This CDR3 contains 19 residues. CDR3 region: CASSSSLGKGGEISYEQYF. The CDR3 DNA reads TGTGCCAGCAGCTCCTCCCTGGGTAAGGGGGGGGAAATCTCCTACGAGCAGTACTTC.

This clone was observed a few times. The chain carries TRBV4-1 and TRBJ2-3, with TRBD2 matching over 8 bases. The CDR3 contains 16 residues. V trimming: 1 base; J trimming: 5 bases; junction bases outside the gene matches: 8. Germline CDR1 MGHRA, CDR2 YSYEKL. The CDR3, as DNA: TGCGCCAGCAGCCAAGGGTTGCGGGGGGCCGAAGATACGCAGTATTTT. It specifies CASSQGLRGAEDTQYF.

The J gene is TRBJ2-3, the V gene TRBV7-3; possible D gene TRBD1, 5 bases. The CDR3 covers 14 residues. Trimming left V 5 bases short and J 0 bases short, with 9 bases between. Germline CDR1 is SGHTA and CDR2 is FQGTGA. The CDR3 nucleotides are TGTGCCAGCAGCCAAGGGGCTAGCACAGATACGCAGTATTTT. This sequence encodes CASSQGASTDTQYF.

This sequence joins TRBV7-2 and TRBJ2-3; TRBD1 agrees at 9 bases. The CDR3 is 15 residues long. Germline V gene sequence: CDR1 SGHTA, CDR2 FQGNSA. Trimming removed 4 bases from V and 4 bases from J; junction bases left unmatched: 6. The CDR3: CASSSLGQGSDTQYF. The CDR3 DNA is TGTGCCAGCAGCTCGCTAGGACAGGGGTCAGATACGCAGTATTTT.

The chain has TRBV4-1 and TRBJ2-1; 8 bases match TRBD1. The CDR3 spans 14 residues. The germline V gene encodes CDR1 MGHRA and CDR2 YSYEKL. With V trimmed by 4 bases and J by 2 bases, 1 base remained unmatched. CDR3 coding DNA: TGCGCCAGCAGCCGACAGGGGCCCTACAATGAGCAGTTCTTC. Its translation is CASSRQGPYNEQFF.

In DNA form, the CDR3 reads TGTGCCAGCAGTAAGGCTAACCACAGTCCTGAAGCTTTCTTT. Protein product: CASSKANHSPEAFF. The V and J genes are TRBV28 and TRBJ1-1; D ambiguous. Trimming took off 5 bases at V and 6 bases at J, with 16 bases between the two ends. There are 14 residues in the CDR3. Germline V gene data show CDR1 as MDHEN and CDR2 as SYDVKM.

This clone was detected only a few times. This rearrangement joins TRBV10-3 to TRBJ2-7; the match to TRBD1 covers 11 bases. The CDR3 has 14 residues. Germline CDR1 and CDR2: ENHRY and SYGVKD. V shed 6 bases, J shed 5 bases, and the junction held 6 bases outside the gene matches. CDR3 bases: TGTGCCATCAGACCACCGGGACAGGGGGACGAGCAGTACTTC. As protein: CAIRPPGQGDEQYF.

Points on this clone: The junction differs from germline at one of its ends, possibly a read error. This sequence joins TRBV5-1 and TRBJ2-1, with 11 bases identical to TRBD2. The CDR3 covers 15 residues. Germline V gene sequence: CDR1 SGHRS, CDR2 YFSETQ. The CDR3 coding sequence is TGCGCCAGCAGCTTCGGGACTAGCGGTTACAATAAGCAGTTCTTC. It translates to CASSFGTSGYNKQFF.

This CDR3 is CASRLIYGENTEAFF. DNA for the CDR3: TGTGCCAGCAGACTCATTTACGGGGAGAACACTGAAGCTTTCTTT. V and J are TRBV6-1 and TRBJ1-1; no clear D gene. The V and J ends lost 6 bases and 1 base respectively, with 15 bases between them. The CDR3 consists of 15 residues. In germline, CDR1 is MNHNS, CDR2 SASEGT.

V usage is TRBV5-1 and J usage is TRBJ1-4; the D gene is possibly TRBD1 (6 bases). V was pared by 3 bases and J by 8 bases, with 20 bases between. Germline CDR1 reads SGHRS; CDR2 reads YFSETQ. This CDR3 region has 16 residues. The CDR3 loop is CASSSAGAEGMEKLFF. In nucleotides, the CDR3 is TGCGCCAGCAGCTCGGCAGGGGCCGAAGGGATGGAAAAACTGTTTTTT.

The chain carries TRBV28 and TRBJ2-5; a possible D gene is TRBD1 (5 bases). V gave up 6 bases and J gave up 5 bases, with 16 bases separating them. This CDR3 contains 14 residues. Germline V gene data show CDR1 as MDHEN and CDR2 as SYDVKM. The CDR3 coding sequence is TGTGCCAGCAGCTCCGACAGAACCAGGGAGACCCAGTACTTC. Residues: CASSSDRTRETQYF. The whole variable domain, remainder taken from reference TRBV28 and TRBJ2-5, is DVKVTQSSRYLVKRTGEKVFLECVQDMDHENMFWYRQDPGLGLRLIYFSYDVKMKEKGDIPEGYSVSREKKERFSLILESASTNQTSMYLCASSSDRTRETQYFGPGTRLLVL.

The CDR3 sequence: CASTAGLANGELFF. The CDR3 coding sequence is TGTGCCAGCACAGCGGGACTAGCGAACGGGGAGCTGTTTTTT. This chain joins TRBV28 and TRBJ2-2, with TRBD2 matching 10 bases. This CDR3 has 14 residues. Trimming at V came to 7 bases and at J to 7 bases, leaving 6 bases not matched to a gene. The germline V gene has CDR1 MDHEN and CDR2 SYDVKM.

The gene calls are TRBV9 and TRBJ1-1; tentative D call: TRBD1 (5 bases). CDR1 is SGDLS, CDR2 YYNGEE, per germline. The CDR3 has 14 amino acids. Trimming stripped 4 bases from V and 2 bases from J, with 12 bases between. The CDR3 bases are TGTGCCAGCAGCCAGTCCGGGGGTAACACTGAAGCTTTCTTT. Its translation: CASSQSGGNTEAFF.

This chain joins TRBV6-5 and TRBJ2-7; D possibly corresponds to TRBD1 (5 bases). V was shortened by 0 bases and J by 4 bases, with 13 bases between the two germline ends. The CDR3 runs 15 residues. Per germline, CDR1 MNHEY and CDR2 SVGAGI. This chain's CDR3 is CASSYSPGIEYEQYF. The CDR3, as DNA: TGTGCCAGCAGTTACTCACCAGGGATTGAGTACGAGCAGTACTTC.

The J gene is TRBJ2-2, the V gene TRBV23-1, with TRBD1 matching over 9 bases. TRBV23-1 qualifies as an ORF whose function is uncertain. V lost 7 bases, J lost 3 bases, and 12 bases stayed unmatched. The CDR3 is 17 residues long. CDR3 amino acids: CASTAPGQGPYTGELFF. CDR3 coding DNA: TGCGCCAGCACGGCCCCGGGACAGGGCCCTTACACCGGGGAGCTGTTTTTT.

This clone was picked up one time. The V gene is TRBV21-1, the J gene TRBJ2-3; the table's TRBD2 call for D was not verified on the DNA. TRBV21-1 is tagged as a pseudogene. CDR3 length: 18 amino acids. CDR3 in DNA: TGTGCCAGCACCTCGGGACTAGCGGGGGCCACTAGCACAGATACGCAGTATTTT. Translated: CASTSGLAGATSTDTQYF.

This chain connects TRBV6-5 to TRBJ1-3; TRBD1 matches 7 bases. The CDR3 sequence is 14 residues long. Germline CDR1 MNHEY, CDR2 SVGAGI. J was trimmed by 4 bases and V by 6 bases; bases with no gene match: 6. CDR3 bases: TGTGCCAGCAGCCAGACAGGGTCCGGAAACACCATATATTTT. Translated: CASSQTGSGNTIYF.

CDR3 DNA: TGTGCCAGCAGTGTCGAACAGGGGTCCGGGGAGCTGTTTTTT. It codes for CASSVEQGSGELFF. This chain connects TRBV2 to TRBJ2-2; 7 nucleotides line up with TRBD1. Germline V gives CDR1 SNHLY, CDR2 FYNNEI. With V trimmed by 4 bases and J by 6 bases, 5 bases remained unmatched. This CDR3 is built from 14 residues. The complete variable domain, with remaining parts taken from reference TRBV2 and TRBJ2-2, reads EPEVTQTPSHQVTQMGQEVILRCVPISNHLYFYWYRQILGQKVEFLVSFYNNEISEKSEIFDDQFSVERPDGSNFTLKIRSTKLEDSAMYFCASSVEQGSGELFFGEGSRLTVL.

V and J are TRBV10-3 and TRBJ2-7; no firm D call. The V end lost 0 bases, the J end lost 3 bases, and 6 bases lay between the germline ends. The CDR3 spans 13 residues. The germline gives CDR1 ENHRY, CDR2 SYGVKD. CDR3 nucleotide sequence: TGTGCCATCAGTGAGTCGGCCCTCTACGAGCAGTACTTC. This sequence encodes CAISESALYEQYF.

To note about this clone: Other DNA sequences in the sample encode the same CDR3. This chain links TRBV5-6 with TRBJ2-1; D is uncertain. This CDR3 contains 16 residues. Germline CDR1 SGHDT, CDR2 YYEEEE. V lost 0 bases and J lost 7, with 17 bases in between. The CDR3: CASSLAIRVPWNEQFF. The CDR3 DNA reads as TGTGCCAGCAGCTTGGCCATCCGGGTCCCGTGGAATGAGCAGTTCTTC.

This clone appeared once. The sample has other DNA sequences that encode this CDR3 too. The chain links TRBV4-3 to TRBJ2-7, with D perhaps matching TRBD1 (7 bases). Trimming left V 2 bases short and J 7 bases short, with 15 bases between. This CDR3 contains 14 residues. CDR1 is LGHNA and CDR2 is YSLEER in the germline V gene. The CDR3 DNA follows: TGCGCCAGCAGCCAATTCCGGACAGGAGGGGAGCAGTACTTC. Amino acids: CASSQFRTGGEQYF.

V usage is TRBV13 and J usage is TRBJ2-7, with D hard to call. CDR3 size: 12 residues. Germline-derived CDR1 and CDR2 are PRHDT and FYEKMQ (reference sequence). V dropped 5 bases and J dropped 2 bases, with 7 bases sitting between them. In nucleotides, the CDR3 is TGTGCCAGCAGCCGTGCAGCCTACGAGCAGTACTTC. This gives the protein CASSRAAYEQYF.

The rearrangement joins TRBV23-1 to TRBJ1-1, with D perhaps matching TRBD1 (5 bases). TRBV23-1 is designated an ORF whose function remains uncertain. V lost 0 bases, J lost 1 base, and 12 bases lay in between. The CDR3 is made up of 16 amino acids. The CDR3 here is CASSQSPAGSNTEAFF. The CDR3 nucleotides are TGCGCCAGCAGTCAATCGCCTGCAGGGTCGAACACTGAAGCTTTCTTT.

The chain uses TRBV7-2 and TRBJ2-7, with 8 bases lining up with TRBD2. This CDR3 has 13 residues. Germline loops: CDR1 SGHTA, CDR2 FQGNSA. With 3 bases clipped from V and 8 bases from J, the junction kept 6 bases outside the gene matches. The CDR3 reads CASSFGGAQKQYF. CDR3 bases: TGTGCCAGCAGCTTCGGGGGGGCTCAAAAGCAGTACTTC.

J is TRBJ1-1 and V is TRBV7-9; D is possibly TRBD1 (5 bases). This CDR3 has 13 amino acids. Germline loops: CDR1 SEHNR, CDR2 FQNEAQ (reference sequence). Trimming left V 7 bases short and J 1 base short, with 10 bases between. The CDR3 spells CASKRGGNTEAFF. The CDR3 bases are TGTGCCAGCAAACGGGGGGGGAACACTGAAGCTTTCTTT.

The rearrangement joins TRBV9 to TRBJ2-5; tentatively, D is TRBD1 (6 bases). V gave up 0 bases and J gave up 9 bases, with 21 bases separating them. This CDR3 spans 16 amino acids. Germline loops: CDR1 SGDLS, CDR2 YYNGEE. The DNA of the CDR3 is TGTGCCAGCAGCGTAGAAGGGGGTGGAAGAATGGAGGCCCAGTACTTC. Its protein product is CASSVEGGGRMEAQYF. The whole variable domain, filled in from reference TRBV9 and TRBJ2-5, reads DSGVTQTPKHLITATGQRVTLRCSPRSGDLSVYWYQQSLDQGLQFLIQYYNGEERAKGNILERFSAQQFPDLHSELNLSSLELGDSALYFCASSVEGGGRMEAQYFGPGTRLLVL.

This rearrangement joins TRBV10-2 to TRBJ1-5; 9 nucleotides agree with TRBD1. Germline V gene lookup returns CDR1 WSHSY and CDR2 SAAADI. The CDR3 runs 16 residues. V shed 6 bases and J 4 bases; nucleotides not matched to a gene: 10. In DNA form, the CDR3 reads TGCGCCAGCAGCCCCGGGACAGGGCGAAATAATCAGCCCCAGCATTTT. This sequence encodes CASSPGTGRNNQPQHF.

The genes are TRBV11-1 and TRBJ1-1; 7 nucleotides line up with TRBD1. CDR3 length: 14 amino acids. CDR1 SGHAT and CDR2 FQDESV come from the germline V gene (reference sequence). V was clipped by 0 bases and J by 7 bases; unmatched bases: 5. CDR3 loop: CASSLARTGGEAFF. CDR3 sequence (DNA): TGTGCCAGCAGCTTAGCGAGGACAGGAGGTGAAGCTTTCTTT.

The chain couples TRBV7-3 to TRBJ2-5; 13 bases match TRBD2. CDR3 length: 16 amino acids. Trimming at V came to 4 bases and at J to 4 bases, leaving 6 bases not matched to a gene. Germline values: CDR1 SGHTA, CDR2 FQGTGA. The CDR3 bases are TGTGCCAGCAGCTACGGGACTAGCGGGGTGGGAGAGACCCAGTACTTC. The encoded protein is CASSYGTSGVGETQYF.

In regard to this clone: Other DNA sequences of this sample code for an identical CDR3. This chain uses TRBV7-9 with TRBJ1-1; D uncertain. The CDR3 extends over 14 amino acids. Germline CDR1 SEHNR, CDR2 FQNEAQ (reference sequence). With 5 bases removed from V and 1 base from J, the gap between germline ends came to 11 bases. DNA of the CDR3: TGTGCCAGCAGCCCGCATCTGAGGAACACTGAAGCTTTCTTT. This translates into CASSPHLRNTEAFF.